The 22 T cell receptor beta chains below come from one sample, sequenced in a study of T cell responses to AZD1222 COVID-19 vaccine. Sequencing was performed with immunoSEQ multiplex PCR; in TCRdb, only in-frame clones are kept and a portion is missing. This sample yields 150,000 to 200,000 clones, of which 85% to 95% are seen a single time; roughly 9.2% belongs to the top ten. The sample was peripheral blood, taken on day 0 of AZD1222 vaccination. The receptors were gathered from an adult in good health.

The rearrangement links TRBV14 to TRBJ1-1; D remains unclear. V was clipped by 3 bases and J by 1 base, with 9 bases between them. This CDR3 contains 14 residues. The germline V gene has CDR1 SGHDN and CDR2 FVKESK. CDR3 in amino acids: CASSQYLQNTEAFF. As DNA, the CDR3 is TGTGCCAGCAGCCAGTATCTACAGAACACTGAAGCTTTCTTT.

This clone showed up just once. The chain has TRBV29-1 and TRBJ1-1; tentative D call: TRBD1 (5 bases). CDR1 SQVTM and CDR2 ANQGSEA come from the germline V gene. The CDR3 covers 17 residues. Trimming pared 0 bases from V and 6 bases from J, leaving 23 bases between. The CDR3 DNA follows: TGCAGCGTTGAAGAGTCGAGGACACACTACATCAGGGCTGAAGCTTTCTTT. Amino acids: CSVEESRTHYIRAEAFF.

The chain is built from TRBV19 and TRBJ1-1; D gene unclear. Trimming took 3 bases from V and 6 from J, leaving 14 bases between them. The CDR3 contains 14 residues. Germline V gene sequence: CDR1 LNHDA, CDR2 SQIVND (reference sequence). The CDR3: CASSMLPSLAEAFF. Written as DNA, the CDR3 is TGTGCCAGTAGTATGCTACCGTCCCTCGCTGAAGCTTTCTTT.

The rearrangement links TRBV11-2 to TRBJ1-3; D call uncertain. Germline lookup yields CDR1 SGHAT and CDR2 FQNNGV. The CDR3 runs to 14 residues. With 4 bases removed from V and 0 bases from J, the gap between germline ends came to 7 bases. CDR3 nucleotide sequence: TGTGCCAGCAGCTCCCGAGGCTCTGGAAACACCATATATTTT. It specifies CASSSRGSGNTIYF.

The CDR3 spells CASSLLGYSPLHF. The CDR3 DNA sequence: TGTGCCAGCAGTTTATTAGGTTATTCACCCCTCCACTTT. The chain couples TRBV12-3 or TRBV12-4 to TRBJ1-6, with D unclear. V was shortened by 2 bases and J by 8 bases, with 7 bases between the two germline ends. The CDR3 covers 13 residues.

The J gene is TRBJ1-2, the V gene TRBV5-5; D call uncertain. The germline CDR1 and CDR2 sequences are SGHKS and YYEKEE (reference sequence). Trimming removed 3 bases from V and 4 bases from J, with 7 bases in between. This CDR3 contains 12 residues. CDR3 sequence: CASSYIAYGYTF. The CDR3 bases are TGTGCCAGCAGCTACATTGCCTATGGCTACACCTTC.

The rearrangement joins TRBV28 to TRBJ2-7; D may be TRBD2 (5 bases). Trimming removed 7 bases from V and 3 bases from J, with 19 bases in between. Germline assignment: CDR1 MDHEN and CDR2 SYDVKM. The CDR3 length is 15 residues. The DNA of the CDR3 is TGTGCCAGCACCCAATACCGGGCTAGCAACTACGAGCAGTACTTC. Protein sequence: CASTQYRASNYEQYF. Filled out from reference TRBV28 and TRBJ2-7, the complete variable domain reads DVKVTQSSRYLVKRTGEKVFLECVQDMDHENMFWYRQDPGLGLRLIYFSYDVKMKEKGDIPEGYSVSREKKERFSLILESASTNQTSMYLCASTQYRASNYEQYFGPGTRLTVT.

The chain combines TRBV6-1 with TRBJ2-4; 12 positions match TRBD2. This CDR3 is built from 16 residues. V was clipped by 4 bases and J by 6 bases; unmatched bases: 7. CDR1 MNHNS and CDR2 SASEGT come from the germline V gene. CDR3 in amino acids: CASSVTSGRLRNIQYF. CDR3 nucleotides: TGTGCCAGCAGTGTCACTAGCGGGAGGCTTAGAAACATTCAGTACTTC.

The chain recombines TRBV6-5 with TRBJ2-6; the D gene is possibly TRBD2 (5 bases). Deletions cut 5 bases from V and 1 base from J, with 9 bases between. Germline CDR1 and CDR2: MNHEY and SVGAGI. This CDR3 has 15 residues. The CDR3 nucleotides are TGTGCCAGCAGTCCTAGGGAGTCTGGGGCCAACGTCCTGACTTTC. Protein sequence: CASSPRESGANVLTF.

This clone was picked up one time. This sequence joins TRBV19 and TRBJ2-7; no definite D call. Germline loops: CDR1 LNHDA, CDR2 SQIVND (reference sequence). The CDR3 extends over 15 amino acids. Deletions cut 5 bases from V and 3 bases from J, with 17 bases between. CDR3 region: CASSSPGELLYEQYF. CDR3 in DNA: TGTGCCAGTAGTTCCCCGGGTGAACTCCTCTACGAGCAGTACTTC.

V is TRBV11-2 and J is TRBJ2-5, with D perhaps TRBD2 (6 bases). Germline V gene lookup returns CDR1 SGHAT and CDR2 FQNNGV. Between the trimmed V and J ends, which lost 4 bases and 4 bases, there was a span of 16 bases. CDR3 size: 15 residues. This chain's CDR3 is CASSSATSPPETQYF. The CDR3 nucleotides are TGTGCCAGCAGCTCCGCCACTAGCCCTCCAGAGACCCAGTACTTC. The whole variable domain, filled in from reference TRBV11-2 and TRBJ2-5, reads EAGVAQSPRYKIIEKRQSVAFWCNPISGHATLYWYQQILGQGPKLLIQFQNNGVVDDSQLPKDRFSAERLKGVDSTLKIQPAKLEDSAVYLCASSSATSPPETQYFGPGTRLLVL.

The genes are TRBV28 and TRBJ2-2; 7 bases align to TRBD1. The CDR3 totals 16 residues. Germline assignment: CDR1 MDHEN and CDR2 SYDVKM. The J segment lost 3 bases and the V segment lost 5 bases, leaving 9 bases of the junction unmatched. The CDR3 here is CASSKTGLQDTGELFF. CDR3 nucleotide sequence: TGTGCCAGCAGTAAGACAGGGCTACAGGACACCGGGGAGCTGTTTTTT.

The V gene is TRBV7-2, the J gene TRBJ2-1; 9 nucleotides match TRBD2. Germline trimming cut 5 bases from V and 3 bases from J; bases unmatched to any gene: 5. The germline V gene encodes CDR1 SGHTA and CDR2 FQGNSA. There are 15 residues in the CDR3. CDR3 in DNA: TGTGCCAGCAGCCTGACTAGCGGACTCTACAATGAGCAGTTCTTC. Amino acid sequence: CASSLTSGLYNEQFF.

This clone was observed a single time. The V gene is TRBV19, the J gene TRBJ1-2; D gene uncertain. The CDR3 sequence is 13 residues long. The V end was cut by 3 bases, the J end by 3 bases, with 8 bases between. In germline, CDR1 is LNHDA, CDR2 SQIVND (reference sequence). CDR3 protein: CASSIPGDYGYTF. The CDR3, as DNA: TGTGCCAGTAGTATCCCGGGAGACTATGGCTACACCTTC.

The chain uses TRBV6-5 and TRBJ1-2; D is unresolved. CDR1 and CDR2 from the germline V gene are MNHEY and SVGAGI. CDR3 size: 14 residues. Trimming took off 6 bases at V and 0 bases at J, with 11 bases between the two ends. For the CDR3, the DNA is TGTGCCAGCAGCGTCAGCGCTTCTAACTATGGCTACACCTTC. Amino acids: CASSVSASNYGYTF.

The V and J genes are TRBV7-8 and TRBJ2-3; D might be TRBD2 (5 bases). The CDR3 sequence is 13 residues long. The germline gives CDR1 SGHVS, CDR2 FQNEAQ. The V and J ends lost 5 bases and 2 bases respectively, with 8 bases between them. In nucleotides, the CDR3 is TGTGCCAGCAGCGAGCGGTTCACAGATACGCAGTATTTT. Translation gives CASSERFTDTQYF.

The gene calls are TRBV15 and TRBJ1-6; D not certain. This CDR3 contains 15 residues. Germline CDR1 and CDR2: LNHNV and YYDKDF (reference sequence). Between the trimmed V and J ends, which lost 0 bases and 7 bases, there was a span of 10 bases. Written as DNA, the CDR3 is TGTGCCACCAGCAGAGATCAACAGCTCAATTCACCCCTCCACTTT. This encodes CATSRDQQLNSPLHF. Using reference TRBV15 and TRBJ1-6 for the parts outside the CDR3, the full variable domain is DAMVIQNPRYQVTQFGKPVTLSCSQTLNHNVMYWYQQKSSQAPKLLFHYYDKDFNNEADTPDNFQSRRPNTSFCFLDIRSPGLGDTAMYLCATSRDQQLNSPLHFGNGTRLTVT.

Points on this clone: One end of the junction varies from germline; a read error may be responsible. This sequence joins TRBV7-7 and TRBJ1-1; the D is unclear. Per germline, CDR1 SSHAT and CDR2 FNYEAQ (reference sequence). The CDR3 is 13 amino acids. CDR3 bases: TGTGCTAGCAGCTTAGAAGGGAACACTGAAGCTTTCTTT. It is translated as CASSLEGNTEAFF.

The chain uses TRBV24-1 and TRBJ1-5; unclear D gene. Germline V CDR1 and CDR2: KGHDR, SFDVKD. V was clipped by 4 bases and J by 0 bases, with 6 bases between them. The CDR3 is made up of 14 amino acids. The CDR3 DNA follows: TGTGCCACCAGTGAACACAGTAGCAATCAGCCCCAGCATTTT. Amino acids: CATSEHSSNQPQHF.

The rearrangement uses TRBV5-1 and TRBJ2-5, with 9 nucleotides matching TRBD2. The germline V gene has CDR1 SGHRS and CDR2 YFSETQ. This CDR3 is built from 16 residues. Germline trimming cut 0 bases from V and 5 bases from J; bases unmatched to any gene: 8. The CDR3: CASSLAVPSGMETQYF. Written as DNA, the CDR3 is TGCGCCAGCAGCTTGGCCGTCCCTAGCGGGATGGAGACCCAGTACTTC.

V is TRBV5-1 and J is TRBJ1-5, with 8 bases that match TRBD1. Trimming took 5 bases from V and 5 from J; bases not matched to a gene: 3. The CDR3 sequence is 13 residues long. The V gene's germline CDR1 is SGHRS and CDR2 YFSETQ. The CDR3 nucleotides read TGCGCCAGCAGACAGGGGGTTGATCAGCCCCAGCATTTT. Residues: CASRQGVDQPQHF.

The rearrangement uses TRBV19 and TRBJ1-2, with TRBD1 matching over 8 bases. CDR3 length equals 17 residues. CDR1 is LNHDA and CDR2 is SQIVND in the germline V gene (reference sequence). Losses at the gene ends were 9 bases for V and 4 bases for J; bases not matched to a gene: 19. CDR3 in amino acids: CASDLRGLPTNPYGYTF. CDR3 bases: TGTGCCAGCGACCTCAGGGGGCTACCTACCAATCCCTATGGCTACACCTTC. Full variable domain (outside the CDR3, taken from reference TRBV19 and TRBJ1-2): DGGITQSPKYLFRKEGQNVTLSCEQNLNHDAMYWYRQDPGQGLRLIYYSQIVNDFQKGDIAEGYSVSREKKESFPLTVTSAQKNPTAFYLCASDLRGLPTNPYGYTFGSGTRLTVV.